The clone carrying this T cell receptor beta chain is classed as medium-sized (0.01 to 0.1%). This specimen comes from a study of T cells in localized non-small cell lung cancer. The CDR3 has 15 amino acids. J was trimmed by 3 bases and V by 5 bases; bases with no gene match: 5. CDR1 MNHGY and CDR2 SAAAGT come from the germline V gene. Some clones are missing from TCRdb's copy, which holds only in-frame ones; the method was immunoSEQ multiplex PCR. There are about 2,600 clones in the sample; 30% to 45% occur only once, and less than 25% lies in the top ten. This specimen was normal lung tissue next to the tumor, taken before any cancer treatment. The TCR was taken from a woman aged 35 to 70 with stage II squamous cell lung carcinoma. The chain carries TRBV6-8 and TRBJ2-5, with 11 bases fitting TRBD1. In DNA form, the CDR3 reads TGTGCCAGCAGTGGACAGGGGGCTTGGGAAGAGACCCAGTACTTC. This encodes CASSGQGAWEETQYF.